This T cell receptor (beta chain) was observed in a study of spatial heterogeneity in lung cancer. Looking at the study overall: PBMC samples from follow-up, when available, were sequenced at a median of around 2 years post-resection. Detected beta-chain sequences consistently exceeded alpha-chain sequences. Each unique TCR and UMI combination was seen more than ten times on average in raw reads.

TCRdb re-called the 5' RACE reads with MiXCR, one entry per CDR3 protein. The profile covers around 98,000 distinct CDR3 sequences, with 15% to 20% appearing a single time and around a fifth taken by the ten largest. V lost 3 bases, J lost 3 bases, and 10 bases lay in between. The CDR3 runs 14 residues. Germline CDR1 reads SGHAT; CDR2 reads FQNNGV. Time point indicated: blood at routine non-recurrence follow-up after resection. Unsorted samples of tumor, nontumor lung or frozen PBMC had their whole RNA sequenced. The chain employs TRBV11-2 and TRBJ2-3, with D unresolved. This TCR came from a male donor with early-stage non-small cell lung cancer. The specimen comprised PBMCs, sampled at follow-up. CDR3 in DNA: TGTGCCAGCAGCTTGAGCGCGTCTACAGATACGCAGTATTTT. Protein: CASSLSASTDTQYF.